Following are 24 T cell receptor beta chains from one sample sequenced in a study of cytomegalovirus exposure and HLA in healthy donors. 13 Jbeta primers and 60 Vbeta primers were used for the PCR. This table comes from immunoSEQ multiplex PCR, and its TCRdb copy is limited to in-frame clones, with some not included. The sample includes over 150,000 clones, 80% to 90% of them seen just once. The specimen sequenced was PBMCs. The receptors were gathered from a woman younger than 35 in good health and CMV-seronegative.

The CDR3 DNA reads TGTGCCATCAGTACGACAGGGATGATTACAAGTGAGCAGTTCTTC. Encoded protein: CAISTTGMITSEQFF. V usage is TRBV10-3 and J usage is TRBJ2-1; TRBD1 matches 7 bases. The CDR3 consists of 15 residues. Losses at the gene ends were 5 bases for V and 9 bases for J; bases not matched to a gene: 13. Germline lookup yields CDR1 ENHRY and CDR2 SYGVKD.

This clone has a single count. The chain combines TRBV2 with TRBJ1-5; D might be TRBD1 (6 bases). The V gene's germline CDR1 is SNHLY and CDR2 FYNNEI. This CDR3 has 14 residues. Trimming stripped 6 bases from V and 6 bases from J, with 15 bases between. The CDR3 bases are TGTGCCAGCAGCGGACAGTTAGGGAGTCAGCCCCAGCATTTT. Translated: CASSGQLGSQPQHF.

This chain links TRBV5-4 with TRBJ2-7; TRBD2 matches 10 bases. Germline assignment: CDR1 SGHNT and CDR2 YYREEE (reference sequence). With 2 bases clipped from V and 2 bases from J, the junction kept 13 bases outside the gene matches. This CDR3 is built from 18 residues. The CDR3 here is CASSFRTSGLEKAYEQYF. The CDR3 DNA follows: TGTGCCAGCAGCTTTCGGACTAGCGGCCTGGAGAAAGCCTACGAGCAGTACTTC.

Worth noting for this clone: This specimen includes other DNA sequences encoding the same CDR3. This chain uses TRBV28 with TRBJ2-7; 9 nucleotides align to TRBD1. Germline values: CDR1 MDHEN, CDR2 SYDVKM. CDR3 length equals 13 residues. The V segment lost 4 bases and the J segment 3 bases; nucleotides outside the gene matches: 1. The CDR3 loop reads CASSSGQGYEQYF. The DNA of the CDR3 is TGTGCCAGCAGTTCGGGACAGGGCTACGAGCAGTACTTC.

V gene TRBV5-1 combines with J gene TRBJ2-1; D perhaps matches TRBD2 (5 bases). Germline values: CDR1 SGHRS, CDR2 YFSETQ. V was pared by 3 bases and J by 6 bases, with 13 bases between. The CDR3 extends over 14 amino acids. The CDR3 spells CASSSWPGSNEQFF. Here the CDR3 DNA reads TGCGCCAGCAGCTCATGGCCGGGGTCCAATGAGCAGTTCTTC.

This chain links TRBV6-1 with TRBJ2-7, with 8 bases aligning to TRBD1. J gave up 1 base and V 6 bases, and 8 bases lay outside the gene matches. CDR3 length equals 15 residues. The V gene's germline CDR1 is MNHNS and CDR2 SASEGT. CDR3 in DNA: TGTGCCAGCAGCCCAGACAGGGGATGGTCCTACGAGCAGTACTTC. Protein sequence: CASSPDRGWSYEQYF.

The chain employs TRBV2 and TRBJ2-7; 8 nucleotides align to TRBD1. Looked up from germline, CDR1 is SNHLY and CDR2 is FYNNEI. The ends lost 4 bases at V and 0 bases at J; junction bases unmatched: 8. The CDR3 extends over 16 amino acids. The chain's CDR3 is CASSGGRTGSSYEQYF. For the CDR3, the DNA is TGTGCCAGCAGTGGGGGTCGGACAGGGAGCTCCTACGAGCAGTACTTC. The full variable domain, completed using reference TRBV2 and TRBJ2-7, is EPEVTQTPSHQVTQMGQEVILRCVPISNHLYFYWYRQILGQKVEFLVSFYNNEISEKSEIFDDQFSVERPDGSNFTLKIRSTKLEDSAMYFCASSGGRTGSSYEQYFGPGTRLTVT.

The J gene is TRBJ1-5, the V gene TRBV2, with 9 bases matching TRBD1. Trimming cost V 1 base and J 0 bases; bases outside gene matches: 16. The CDR3 length is 21 residues. Germline V gene lookup returns CDR1 SNHLY and CDR2 FYNNEI. The CDR3 nucleotides read TGTGCCAGCAGTGAAGACTCGGGACAGGGCCCCACAGGGATTAGCAATCAGCCCCAGCATTTT. Amino acid sequence: CASSEDSGQGPTGISNQPQHF. The full variable domain, completed using reference TRBV2 and TRBJ1-5, is EPEVTQTPSHQVTQMGQEVILRCVPISNHLYFYWYRQILGQKVEFLVSFYNNEISEKSEIFDDQFSVERPDGSNFTLKIRSTKLEDSAMYFCASSEDSGQGPTGISNQPQHFGDGTRLSIL.

This chain connects TRBV5-1 to TRBJ2-7; 9 positions agree with TRBD1. This CDR3 is 14 amino acids long. CDR1 SGHRS and CDR2 YFSETQ come from the germline V gene. The junction had 6 bases not matched to a gene; V was cut back by 2 bases and J by 6 bases. This CDR3 is CASSFGQGFVEQYF. CDR3 nucleotides: TGCGCCAGCAGCTTCGGACAGGGGTTTGTCGAGCAGTACTTC.

With regard to this clone: The junction shows a germline mismatch at one end, possibly a read error. V gene TRBV7-9 combines with J gene TRBJ2-7, with 8 bases lining up with TRBD1. The CDR3 contains 15 residues. From germline, CDR1 is SEHNR and CDR2 FQNEAQ (reference sequence). CDR3 bases: TGTTCCAGCAGCAGTGAAGAGGACAGGGCTTACGAGCAGTACTTC. As protein: CSSSSEEDRAYEQYF.

This chain joins TRBV2 and TRBJ1-1, with 9 bases identical to TRBD1. CDR3 length: 16 residues. V gave up 8 bases and J gave up 6 bases; unmatched junction bases: 16. The germline CDR1 and CDR2 sequences are SNHLY and FYNNEI. The CDR3 nucleotides are TGTGCCAGCGACAGGGGTCCGGGACAGGGAAACCCTGAAGCTTTCTTT. It translates to CASDRGPGQGNPEAFF.

Points on this clone: This specimen includes other DNA sequences encoding the same CDR3. This chain links TRBV5-6 with TRBJ1-1; no firm D call. Trimming removed 2 bases at V and 7 bases at J, with 9 bases between. Germline V gene lookup returns CDR1 SGHDT and CDR2 YYEEEE. The CDR3 contains 12 residues. CDR3 nucleotide sequence: TGTGCCAGCAGCTTAGTCCGGGGTGAAGCTTTCTTT. This sequence encodes CASSLVRGEAFF.

This clone was picked up one time. CDR3 coding DNA: TGCGCCAGCACTATTACAGATTCGAACACCGGGGAGCTGTTTTTT. This gives the protein CASTITDSNTGELFF. V and J are TRBV5-1 and TRBJ2-2; D is ambiguous. There are 15 residues in the CDR3. V shed 6 bases and J shed 0 bases, with 12 bases lying between them. Germline lookup yields CDR1 SGHRS and CDR2 YFSETQ.

This clone was observed a few times. The chain employs TRBV5-1 and TRBJ2-5, with a tentative D call TRBD2 (6 bases). V shed 4 bases and J shed 1 base, with 11 bases lying between them. The CDR3 has 14 amino acids. Germline CDR1 reads SGHRS; CDR2 reads YFSETQ. This CDR3 reads CASSRNGGQETQYF. The CDR3 DNA follows: TGCGCCAGCAGCCGCAACGGGGGCCAAGAGACCCAGTACTTC.

The chain combines TRBV5-1 with TRBJ1-6; no clear D gene. The CDR3 length is 17 residues. Between the trimmed V and J ends, which lost 3 bases and 4 bases, there was a span of 17 bases. Germline V gene data show CDR1 as SGHRS and CDR2 as YFSETQ. In DNA, the CDR3 is TGCGCCAGCAGCTCGGGTGGGTCAGTAATATATAATTCACCCCTCCACTTT. It translates to CASSSGGSVIYNSPLHF.

A few counts support this clone. The rearrangement links TRBV27 to TRBJ2-1; D might be TRBD1 (5 bases). Trimming cost V 4 bases and J 8 bases, with 15 bases left between them. CDR1 is MNHEY and CDR2 is SMNVEV in the germline V gene (reference sequence). The CDR3 covers 14 residues. The CDR3, as DNA: TGTGCCAGCAGTTATGACCGCCTAGGGGATGAGCAGTTCTTC. It yields the protein CASSYDRLGDEQFF.

V usage is TRBV6-1 and J usage is TRBJ1-1; D might be TRBD1 (5 bases). The CDR3 covers 13 residues. From germline, CDR1 is MNHNS and CDR2 SASEGT. V lost 4 bases and J 6 bases, leaving 12 bases between the germline ends. The CDR3 protein is CASSAQGLSEAFF. CDR3 in DNA: TGTGCCAGCAGTGCGCAGGGATTATCTGAAGCTTTCTTT.

The chain combines TRBV11-2 with TRBJ1-3, with TRBD1 matching 8 bases. Looked up from germline, CDR1 is SGHAT and CDR2 is FQNNGV. The CDR3 has 16 amino acids. Losses at the gene ends were 3 bases for V and 4 bases for J; bases not matched to a gene: 8. CDR3 residues: CASSFGQGAFGNTIYF. The CDR3 nucleotides read TGTGCCAGCAGCTTTGGCCAGGGGGCGTTCGGAAACACCATATATTTT.

The gene calls are TRBV6-1 and TRBJ2-7; TRBD1 aligns across 9 bases. Germline CDR1 MNHNS, CDR2 SASEGT. CDR3 length: 19 residues. J gave up 2 bases and V 2 bases, and 16 bases lay outside the gene matches. The DNA for the CDR3 is TGTGCCAGCAGTGAACTAATAATAGGGTTCGGGACAGGGACCTACGAGCAGTACTTC. Translation: CASSELIIGFGTGTYEQYF.

This clone was picked up a small number of times. This chain connects TRBV6-5 to TRBJ1-1, with 11 nucleotides matching TRBD1. This CDR3 spans 15 amino acids. The J segment lost 2 bases and the V segment lost 5 bases, leaving 4 bases of the junction unmatched. Germline-derived CDR1 and CDR2 are MNHEY and SVGAGI. The CDR3 nucleotides read TGTGCCAGCAGTCGGGACAGGGGGGTAAACACTGAAGCTTTCTTT. This translates into CASSRDRGVNTEAFF.

V is TRBV6-6 and J is TRBJ2-7; 7 bases fit TRBD1. This CDR3 is built from 16 residues. Germline V gene sequence: CDR1 MNHNY, CDR2 SVGAGI (reference sequence). The trim removed 0 bases at V and 3 bases at J, leaving 8 bases unmatched. CDR3 DNA: TGTGCCAGCAGTTACTCCTTCAACGCAGGGGGCTACGAGCAGTACTTC. It codes for CASSYSFNAGGYEQYF.

V and J are TRBV28 and TRBJ1-5, with 9 bases aligning to TRBD1. Germline V gives CDR1 MDHEN, CDR2 SYDVKM. This CDR3 contains 15 residues. Losses at the gene ends were 4 bases for V and 3 bases for J; bases not matched to a gene: 4. The CDR3 nucleotides are TGTGCCAGCAGTTATGGGGACAGGGACAATCAGCCCCAGCATTTT. Its protein is CASSYGDRDNQPQHF. Using reference TRBV28 and TRBJ1-5 for the parts outside the CDR3, the full variable domain is DVKVTQSSRYLVKRTGEKVFLECVQDMDHENMFWYRQDPGLGLRLIYFSYDVKMKEKGDIPEGYSVSREKKERFSLILESASTNQTSMYLCASSYGDRDNQPQHFGDGTRLSIL.

This rearrangement joins TRBV5-1 to TRBJ2-7; no definite D call. V was cut by 0 bases and J by 2 bases, with 12 bases left in between. The CDR3 runs to 15 residues. In germline, CDR1 is SGHRS, CDR2 YFSETQ. CDR3 protein: CASSLVTANTYEQYF. CDR3 in DNA: TGCGCCAGCAGCTTGGTAACAGCAAATACCTACGAGCAGTACTTC. Filled out from reference TRBV5-1 and TRBJ2-7, the complete variable domain reads KAGVTQTPRYLIKTRGQQVTLSCSPISGHRSVSWYQQTPGQGLQFLFEYFSETQRNKGNFPGRFSGRQFSNSRSEMNVSTLELGDSALYLCASSLVTANTYEQYFGPGTRLTVT.

The CDR3, as DNA: TGTGCCAGCAGCCCCCGGTCCGGTACTGGGGCCAACGTCCTGACTTTC. Translated: CASSPRSGTGANVLTF. The chain joins TRBV9 to TRBJ2-6; D gene unclear. The germline V and J ends were trimmed by 4 bases and 2 bases, with 13 bases remaining between them. Germline V gives CDR1 SGDLS, CDR2 YYNGEE. The CDR3 covers 16 residues.